Shown below are 26 T cell receptor beta chains from a single sample sequenced in a study of identical twins. TCRdb re-analysed the 5' RACE reads in MiXCR, keeping a single row per CDR3 protein. Among 450,000 to 650,000 distinct CDR3 sequences listed, roughly 15% were seen once. The same sample was also studied in work on yellow fever vaccine responses in identical twins.

Sequenced input: CD4+ T cells sorted from blood. These receptors were collected from a woman between 18 and 30 years old in good health.

The chain has TRBV5-1 and TRBJ1-4; 7 bases line up with TRBD1. CDR1 is SGHRS and CDR2 is YFSETQ in the germline V gene. The ends lost 4 bases at V and 8 bases at J; junction bases unmatched: 8. The CDR3 loop spans 14 amino acids. In DNA, the CDR3 is TGCGCCAGCAGCAGGAGGGGGCAGGAGGAAAAACTGTTTTTT. Its protein product is CASSRRGQEEKLFF.

This clonotype was recorded a few times. The rearrangement joins TRBV20-1 to TRBJ2-1, with TRBD2 identical over 11 bases. The trim removed 6 bases at V and 2 bases at J, leaving 6 bases unmatched. Germline V gene data show CDR1 as DFQATT and CDR2 as SNEGSKA (reference sequence). This CDR3 has 15 amino acids. The CDR3 DNA reads as TGCAGTGCGGGGAGACTAGCGGGGCCCTACAATGAGCAGTTCTTC. Translation gives CSAGRLAGPYNEQFF.

V and J are TRBV28 and TRBJ2-3; unclear D gene. Germline lookup yields CDR1 MDHEN and CDR2 SYDVKM. Trimming took off 2 bases at V and 0 bases at J, with 12 bases between the two ends. The CDR3 runs 16 residues. The CDR3 is CASSLIGNPSTDTQYF. The DNA for the CDR3 is TGTGCCAGCAGTTTAATCGGCAACCCTAGCACAGATACGCAGTATTTT.

This clonotype was observed a few times. The chain links TRBV11-1 to TRBJ2-1; 9 bases match TRBD2. V trimming: 2 bases; J trimming: 3 bases; junction bases outside the gene matches: 11. The CDR3 consists of 18 residues. From germline, CDR1 is SGHAT and CDR2 FQDESV (reference sequence). The CDR3 bases are TGTGCCAGCAGCTTACGGGGCGGGAGGGCTTTAAACTACAATGAGCAGTTCTTC. Its translation: CASSLRGGRALNYNEQFF.

Only one count was recorded for this clonotype. Here the CDR3 reads CASSELTAASLSGANVLTF. As DNA, the CDR3 is TGTGCCAGCAGTGAATTGACAGCCGCCTCTCTCTCTGGGGCCAACGTCCTGACTTTC. The chain uses TRBV2 and TRBJ2-6; a weak D match, TRBD1 (5 bases). Per germline, CDR1 SNHLY and CDR2 FYNNEI. V was cut by 2 bases and J by 0 bases, with 17 bases left in between. The CDR3 spans 19 residues.

This clonotype has only a few counts. The CDR3 is CASSQDPQGRGSPLHF. DNA for the CDR3: TGCGCCAGCAGCCAAGATCCTCAGGGTCGGGGTTCACCCCTCCACTTT. The chain has TRBV4-1 and TRBJ1-6; possibly TRBD1 for D (5 bases). This CDR3 contains 16 residues. V was pared by 0 bases and J by 9 bases, with 15 bases between. Germline V lookup: CDR1 MGHRA, CDR2 YSYEKL.

The V call is TRBV3-1, the J call TRBJ1-1, with D uncertain. This CDR3 contains 13 residues. Trimming pared 4 bases from V and 1 base from J, leaving 7 bases between. In germline, CDR1 is LGHDT, CDR2 YNNKEL (reference sequence). CDR3 nucleotide sequence: TGTGCCAGCAGCCCGGCGGGGAACACTGAAGCTTTCTTT. It yields the protein CASSPAGNTEAFF. The variable domain in full, completed from reference TRBV3-1 and TRBJ1-1, reads DTAVSQTPKYLVTQMGNDKSIKCEQNLGHDTMYWYKQDSKKFLKIMFSYNNKELIINETVPNRFSPKSPDKAHLNLHINSLELGDSAVYFCASSPAGNTEAFFGQGTRLTVV.

This clonotype was detected only a few times. The chain links TRBV29-1 to TRBJ2-1; 8 nucleotides match TRBD1. CDR3 length: 14 amino acids. The V and J ends lost 4 bases and 9 bases, in that order; junction bases with no gene match: 11. The V gene's germline CDR1 is SQVTM and CDR2 ANQGSEA. CDR3 sequence: CSVAGQAGSGEQFF. CDR3 bases: TGCAGCGTTGCGGGACAGGCCGGCTCAGGTGAGCAGTTCTTC.

This chain uses TRBV12-3 or TRBV12-4 with TRBJ1-1; D call uncertain. This CDR3 region has 16 residues. V shed 4 bases and J shed 0 bases, with 15 bases lying between them. The CDR3 DNA sequence: TGTGCCAGCAGTTCGGGTGATCAAGGACTGAACACTGAAGCTTTCTTT. It yields the protein CASSSGDQGLNTEAFF.

This clonotype was recorded at least ten times. The chain is built from TRBV28 and TRBJ2-5; D is possibly TRBD1 or TRBD2 (5 bases each). V was pared by 4 bases and J by 3 bases, with 12 bases between. This CDR3 has 14 amino acids. CDR1 is MDHEN and CDR2 is SYDVKM in the germline V gene. The CDR3 loop reads CASSSSGTEETQYF. CDR3 in DNA: TGTGCCAGCAGTTCCTCCGGGACGGAAGAGACCCAGTACTTC.

The genes are TRBV6-5 and TRBJ1-1; D gene uncertain. In germline, CDR1 is MNHEY, CDR2 SVGAGI. This CDR3 is 13 amino acids long. Trimming removed 4 bases at V and 3 bases at J, with 9 bases between. CDR3 amino acids: CASSWSWDTEAFF. For the CDR3, the DNA is TGTGCCAGCAGTTGGTCATGGGACACTGAAGCTTTCTTT.

V is TRBV12-3 or TRBV12-4 and J is TRBJ2-1, with TRBD2 as a possible D gene (6 bases). V shed 0 bases and J shed 7 bases, with 13 bases lying between them. The length of the CDR3 is 15 residues. The CDR3 spells CASSLARTNANEQFF. In DNA, the CDR3 is TGTGCCAGCAGTTTAGCCCGGACTAATGCGAATGAGCAGTTCTTC.

V and J are TRBV13 and TRBJ2-1, with TRBD2 as a possible D gene (6 bases). Trimming pared 5 bases from V and 0 bases from J, leaving 14 bases between. The V gene's germline CDR1 is PRHDT and CDR2 FYEKMQ (reference sequence). The CDR3 is 16 amino acids. The CDR3 spells CASSPGVSSSYNEQFF. In nucleotides, the CDR3 is TGTGCCAGCAGCCCGGGGGTTAGCTCCTCCTACAATGAGCAGTTCTTC.

DNA of the CDR3: TGTGCCAGCAGCTTGGAAGGGTGGATAAGAGGCTACACCTTC. Translated: CASSLEGWIRGYTF. This chain uses TRBV5-5 with TRBJ1-2, with D unclear. V lost 0 bases to trimming and J lost 8 bases, with 14 bases between them. The CDR3 has 14 amino acids. In germline, CDR1 is SGHKS, CDR2 YYEKEE (reference sequence). Variable domain in full (rest from reference TRBV5-5 and TRBJ1-2): DAGVTQSPTHLIKTRGQQVTLRCSPISGHKSVSWYQQVLGQGPQFIFQYYEKEERGRGNFPDRFSARQFPNYSSELNVNALLLGDSALYLCASSLEGWIRGYTFGSGTRLTVV.

At least ten counts were recorded for this clonotype. The V gene is TRBV7-2, the J gene TRBJ2-5; 7 nucleotides align to TRBD2. Per germline, CDR1 SGHTA and CDR2 FQGNSA. The CDR3 covers 15 residues. V gave up 1 base and J gave up 5 bases; unmatched junction bases: 7. The CDR3 here is CASSLVSGGGETQYF. Written as DNA, the CDR3 is TGTGCCAGCAGCTTAGTATCGGGAGGTGGGGAGACCCAGTACTTC. Full variable domain (missing parts from reference TRBV7-2 and TRBJ2-5): GAGVSQSPSNKVTEKGKDVELRCDPISGHTALYWYRQSLGQGLEFLIYFQGNSAPDKSGLPSDRFSAERTGGSVSTLTIQRTQQEDSAVYLCASSLVSGGGETQYFGPGTRLLVL.

This clonotype has only a few counts. V gene TRBV3-1 combines with J gene TRBJ2-3, with a possible D match to TRBD2 (5 bases). CDR3 length: 15 amino acids. The V gene's germline CDR1 is LGHDT and CDR2 YNNKEL (reference sequence). V was trimmed by 1 base and J by 5 bases, leaving 13 bases between them. CDR3 loop: CASSQVLDNGDTQYF. The CDR3 DNA follows: TGTGCCAGCAGCCAAGTACTAGACAATGGAGATACGCAGTATTTT.

This clonotype was seen a few times. The chain is built from TRBV5-5 and TRBJ1-1, with 9 bases identical to TRBD1. Germline V gene data show CDR1 as SGHKS and CDR2 as YYEKEE (reference sequence). The CDR3 is made up of 18 amino acids. V dropped 0 bases and J dropped 4; count of bases not matched to a gene: 13. The CDR3 DNA is TGTGCCAGCAGCTTGGAGGCCGGGACAGGGAGAGTGGGCACTGAAGCTTTCTTT. This translates into CASSLEAGTGRVGTEAFF.

The chain joins TRBV6-1 to TRBJ2-2, with TRBD1 matching over 8 bases. The CDR3 covers 15 residues. Losses at the gene ends were 6 bases for V and 5 bases for J; bases not matched to a gene: 8. Germline CDR1 and CDR2: MNHNS and SASEGT. CDR3 region: CASSADRVGTGELFF. CDR3 DNA sequence: TGTGCCAGCAGCGCGGACAGGGTGGGGACCGGGGAGCTGTTTTTT.

Only a few counts were recorded for this clonotype. The rearrangement uses TRBV6-1 and TRBJ2-1, with D perhaps matching TRBD2 (5 bases). Trimming cost V 6 bases and J 4 bases, with 16 bases left between them. This CDR3 comprises 15 residues. Germline V gives CDR1 MNHNS, CDR2 SASEGT. CDR3 bases: TGTGCCAGCAGATCCTTGGCGGGCCCTTACAATGAGCAGTTCTTC. It yields the protein CASRSLAGPYNEQFF.

This clonotype has a handful of counts. This chain links TRBV7-6 with TRBJ1-2; tentative D call: TRBD1 (6 bases). The CDR3 totals 13 residues. V lost 5 bases to trimming and J lost 8 bases, with 15 bases between them. In germline, CDR1 is SGHVS, CDR2 FNYEAQ. The CDR3 DNA follows: TGTGCCAGCAGCCCCCAGGGGTTGTTCGGCTACACCTTC. Translated, it gives CASSPQGLFGYTF.

This clonotype has just a few counts. The chain recombines TRBV7-8 with TRBJ2-7; D is possibly TRBD1 (5 bases). Germline lookup yields CDR1 SGHVS and CDR2 FQNEAQ. The V and J ends lost 5 bases and 4 bases respectively, with 18 bases between them. The CDR3 runs 15 residues. CDR3 bases: TGTGCCAGCAGCAACCAAGTTGGCAGGGTGTACGAGCAGTACTTC. Amino acid sequence: CASSNQVGRVYEQYF.

This rearrangement joins TRBV6-1 to TRBJ2-1, with D perhaps matching TRBD2 (8 bases). This CDR3 comprises 18 residues. CDR1 and CDR2 from the germline V gene are MNHNS and SASEGT. The ends were cut back, 6 bases at V and 2 bases at J, with 23 bases in the middle. The CDR3 loop is CASRVGVAGTDTYNEQFF. Here the CDR3 DNA reads TGTGCCAGCAGAGTGGGGGTAGCGGGGACAGACACCTACAATGAGCAGTTCTTC.

In this sample, this clonotype turned up a few times. The chain couples TRBV5-1 to TRBJ2-2, with D unresolved. The germline V and J ends were trimmed by 6 bases and 7 bases, with 10 bases remaining between them. The CDR3 runs to 12 residues. Germline-derived CDR1 and CDR2 are SGHRS and YFSETQ. The CDR3 reads CASIASGGELFF. The CDR3, as DNA: TGCGCCAGCATCGCATCGGGCGGGGAGCTGTTTTTT.

This chain connects TRBV20-1 to TRBJ2-3; 7 bases match TRBD2. CDR3 length: 18 residues. Unmatched junction bases numbered 17, after V lost 5 bases and J lost 0 bases. CDR1 DFQATT and CDR2 SNEGSKA come from the germline V gene (reference sequence). The CDR3 spells CSASHLQTTSKSTDTQYF. The CDR3 DNA reads TGCAGTGCTTCCCACCTACAAACGACTAGCAAGAGCACAGATACGCAGTATTTT.

This clonotype was seen many times. In DNA form, the CDR3 reads TGTGCCATCAGTGACCTAGGGCATACTGAAGCTTTCTTT. It specifies CAISDLGHTEAFF. The genes are TRBV10-3 and TRBJ1-1; no clear D. With 3 bases removed from V and 5 bases from J, the gap between germline ends came to 10 bases. Germline assignment: CDR1 ENHRY and CDR2 SYGVKD. This CDR3 comprises 13 residues.

This clonotype was counted between two and nine times. The rearrangement links TRBV7-7 to TRBJ2-1; TRBD2 might be the D (6 bases). The V and J ends lost 5 bases and 7 bases respectively, with 18 bases between them. The CDR3 length is 15 residues. CDR1 is SSHAT, CDR2 FNYEAQ, per germline (reference sequence). CDR3 amino acids: CASSTMGGSANEQFF. CDR3 sequence (DNA): TGTGCCAGCAGCACAATGGGGGGTAGCGCAAATGAGCAGTTCTTC.